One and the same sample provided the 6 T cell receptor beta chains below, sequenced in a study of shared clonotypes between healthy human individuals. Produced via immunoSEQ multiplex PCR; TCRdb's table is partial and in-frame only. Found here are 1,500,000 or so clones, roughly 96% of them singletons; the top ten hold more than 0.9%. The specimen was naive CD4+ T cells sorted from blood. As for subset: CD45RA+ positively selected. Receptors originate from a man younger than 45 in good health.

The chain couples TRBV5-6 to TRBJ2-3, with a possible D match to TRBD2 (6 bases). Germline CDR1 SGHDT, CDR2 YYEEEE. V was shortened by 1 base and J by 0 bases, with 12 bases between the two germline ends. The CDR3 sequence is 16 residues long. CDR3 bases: TGTGCCAGCAGCTTGAGGCTAGCGACTAGCACAGATACGCAGTATTTT. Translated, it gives CASSLRLATSTDTQYF.

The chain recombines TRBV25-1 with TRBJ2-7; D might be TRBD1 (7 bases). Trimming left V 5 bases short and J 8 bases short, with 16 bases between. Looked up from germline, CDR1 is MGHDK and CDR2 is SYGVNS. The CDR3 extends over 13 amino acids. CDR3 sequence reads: CASSLAGGNQQYF. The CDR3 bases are TGTGCCAGCAGTCTGGCAGGGGGGAATCAGCAGTACTTC.

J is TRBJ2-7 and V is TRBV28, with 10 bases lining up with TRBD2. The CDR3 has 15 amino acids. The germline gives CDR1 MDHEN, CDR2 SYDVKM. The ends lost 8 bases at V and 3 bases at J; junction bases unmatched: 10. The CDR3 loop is CASPPQAGGLYEQYF. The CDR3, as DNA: TGTGCCAGCCCCCCCCAAGCGGGAGGGCTCTACGAGCAGTACTTC.

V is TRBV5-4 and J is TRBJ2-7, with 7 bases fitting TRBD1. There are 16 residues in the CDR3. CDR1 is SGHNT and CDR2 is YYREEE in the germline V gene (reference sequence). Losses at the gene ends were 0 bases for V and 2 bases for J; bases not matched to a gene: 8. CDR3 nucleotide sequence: TGTGCCAGCAGCTTGGAATCGAGGACAGGAACCTACGAGCAGTACTTC. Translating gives CASSLESRTGTYEQYF.

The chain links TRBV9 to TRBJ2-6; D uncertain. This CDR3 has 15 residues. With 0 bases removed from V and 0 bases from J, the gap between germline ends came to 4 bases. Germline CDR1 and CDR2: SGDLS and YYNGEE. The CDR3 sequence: CASSVVTSGANVLTF. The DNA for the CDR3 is TGTGCCAGCAGCGTAGTCACCTCTGGGGCCAACGTCCTGACTTTC.

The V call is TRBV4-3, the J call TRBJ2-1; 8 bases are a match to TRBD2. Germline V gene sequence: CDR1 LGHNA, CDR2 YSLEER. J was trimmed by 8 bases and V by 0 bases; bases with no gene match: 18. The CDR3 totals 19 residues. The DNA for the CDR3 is TGCGCCAGCAGCCAAGATTGGTTTCGGGGGGGAGTTCCTTTCGATGAGCAGTTCTTC. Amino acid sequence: CASSQDWFRGGVPFDEQFF.